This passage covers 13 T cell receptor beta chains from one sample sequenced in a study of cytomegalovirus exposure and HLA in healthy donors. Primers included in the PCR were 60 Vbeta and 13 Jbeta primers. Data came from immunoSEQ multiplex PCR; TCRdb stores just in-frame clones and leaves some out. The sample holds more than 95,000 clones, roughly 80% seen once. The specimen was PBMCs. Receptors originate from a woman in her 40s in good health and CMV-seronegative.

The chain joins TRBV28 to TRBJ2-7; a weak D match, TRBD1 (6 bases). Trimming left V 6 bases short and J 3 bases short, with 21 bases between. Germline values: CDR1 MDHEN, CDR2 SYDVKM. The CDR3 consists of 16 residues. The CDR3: CASRNFPATGFYEQYF. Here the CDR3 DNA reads TGTGCCAGCAGAAATTTTCCCGCAACAGGGTTCTACGAGCAGTACTTC.

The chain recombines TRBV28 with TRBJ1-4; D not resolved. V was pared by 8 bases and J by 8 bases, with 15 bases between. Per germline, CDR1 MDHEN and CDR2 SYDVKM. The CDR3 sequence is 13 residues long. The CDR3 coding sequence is TGTGCCAGCGGCCCCCAAACCCCGGAAAAACTGTTTTTT. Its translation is CASGPQTPEKLFF.

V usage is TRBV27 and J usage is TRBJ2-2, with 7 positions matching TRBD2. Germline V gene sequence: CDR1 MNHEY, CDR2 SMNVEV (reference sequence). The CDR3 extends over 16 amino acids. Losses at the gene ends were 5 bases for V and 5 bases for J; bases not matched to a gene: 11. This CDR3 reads CASSRGYREETGELFF. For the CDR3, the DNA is TGTGCCAGCAGTAGGGGATACCGGGAGGAGACCGGGGAGCTGTTTTTT.

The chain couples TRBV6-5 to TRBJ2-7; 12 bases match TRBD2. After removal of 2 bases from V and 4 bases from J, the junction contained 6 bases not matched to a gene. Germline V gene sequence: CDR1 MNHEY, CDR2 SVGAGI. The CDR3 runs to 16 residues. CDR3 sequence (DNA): TGTGCCAGCAGTTACCCCCTAGCGGGAGGGCCTTACGAGCAGTACTTC. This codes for CASSYPLAGGPYEQYF.

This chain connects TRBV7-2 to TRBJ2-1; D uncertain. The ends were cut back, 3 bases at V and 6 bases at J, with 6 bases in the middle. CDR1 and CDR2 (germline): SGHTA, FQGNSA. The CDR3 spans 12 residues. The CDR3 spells CASSFTRNEQFF. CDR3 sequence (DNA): TGTGCCAGCAGCTTCACGCGCAATGAGCAGTTCTTC.

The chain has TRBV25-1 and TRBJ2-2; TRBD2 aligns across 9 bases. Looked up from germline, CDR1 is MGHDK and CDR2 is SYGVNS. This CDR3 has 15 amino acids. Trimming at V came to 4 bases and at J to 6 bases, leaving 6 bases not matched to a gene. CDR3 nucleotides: TGTGCCAGCAGTGGGGGGGCGGGAGGGCCCGGGGAGCTGTTTTTT. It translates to CASSGGAGGPGELFF.

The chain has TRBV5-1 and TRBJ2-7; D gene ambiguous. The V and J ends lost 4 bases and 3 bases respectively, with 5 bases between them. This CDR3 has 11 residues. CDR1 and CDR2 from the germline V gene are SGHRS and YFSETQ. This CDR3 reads CASSLNYEQYF. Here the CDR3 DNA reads TGCGCCAGCAGCCTAAACTACGAGCAGTACTTC.

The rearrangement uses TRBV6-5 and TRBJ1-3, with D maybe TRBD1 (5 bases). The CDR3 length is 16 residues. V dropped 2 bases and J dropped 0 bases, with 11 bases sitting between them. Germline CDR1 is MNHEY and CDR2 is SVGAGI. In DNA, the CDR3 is TGTGCCAGCAGTTACCTACCTGACAGCTCTGGAAACACCATATATTTT. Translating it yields CASSYLPDSSGNTIYF.

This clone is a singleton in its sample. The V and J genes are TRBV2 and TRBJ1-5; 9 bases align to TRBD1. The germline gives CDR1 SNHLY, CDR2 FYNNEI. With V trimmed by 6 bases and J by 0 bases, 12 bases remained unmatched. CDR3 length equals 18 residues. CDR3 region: CASSSPGQGPISNQPQHF. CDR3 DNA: TGTGCCAGCAGCAGTCCGGGACAGGGTCCCATTAGCAATCAGCCCCAGCATTTT. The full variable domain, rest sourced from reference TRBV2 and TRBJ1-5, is EPEVTQTPSHQVTQMGQEVILRCVPISNHLYFYWYRQILGQKVEFLVSFYNNEISEKSEIFDDQFSVERPDGSNFTLKIRSTKLEDSAMYFCASSSPGQGPISNQPQHFGDGTRLSIL.

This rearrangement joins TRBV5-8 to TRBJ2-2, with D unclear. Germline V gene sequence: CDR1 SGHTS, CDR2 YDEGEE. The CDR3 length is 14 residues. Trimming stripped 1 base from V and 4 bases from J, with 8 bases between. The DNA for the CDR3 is TGTGCCAGCAGCTTGCTACAGTTCACCGGGGAGCTGTTTTTT. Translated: CASSLLQFTGELFF.

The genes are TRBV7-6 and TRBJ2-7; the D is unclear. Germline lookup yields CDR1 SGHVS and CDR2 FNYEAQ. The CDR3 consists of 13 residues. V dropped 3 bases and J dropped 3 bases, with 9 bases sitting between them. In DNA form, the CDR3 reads TGTGCCAGCAGCTTCGGAGATAACTACGAGCAGTACTTC. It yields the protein CASSFGDNYEQYF.

CDR3 nucleotide sequence: TGTGCCAGCAGCCCGGGACACAAATATGGCTACACCTTC. Protein: CASSPGHKYGYTF. This chain uses TRBV27 with TRBJ1-2, with a tentative D call TRBD1 (6 bases). Germline assignment: CDR1 MNHEY and CDR2 SMNVEV (reference sequence). The CDR3 has 13 amino acids. V was cut by 6 bases and J by 5 bases, with 13 bases left in between.

The CDR3 nucleotides read TGTGCCAGTAGAAGACAGGGTCAAGAGACCCAGTACTTC. Translated: CASRRQGQETQYF. The V call is TRBV27, the J call TRBJ2-5; the match to TRBD1 covers 7 bases. The CDR3 loop spans 13 amino acids. J gave up 2 bases and V 9 bases, and 6 bases lay outside the gene matches. The germline V gene encodes CDR1 MNHEY and CDR2 SMNVEV (reference sequence).